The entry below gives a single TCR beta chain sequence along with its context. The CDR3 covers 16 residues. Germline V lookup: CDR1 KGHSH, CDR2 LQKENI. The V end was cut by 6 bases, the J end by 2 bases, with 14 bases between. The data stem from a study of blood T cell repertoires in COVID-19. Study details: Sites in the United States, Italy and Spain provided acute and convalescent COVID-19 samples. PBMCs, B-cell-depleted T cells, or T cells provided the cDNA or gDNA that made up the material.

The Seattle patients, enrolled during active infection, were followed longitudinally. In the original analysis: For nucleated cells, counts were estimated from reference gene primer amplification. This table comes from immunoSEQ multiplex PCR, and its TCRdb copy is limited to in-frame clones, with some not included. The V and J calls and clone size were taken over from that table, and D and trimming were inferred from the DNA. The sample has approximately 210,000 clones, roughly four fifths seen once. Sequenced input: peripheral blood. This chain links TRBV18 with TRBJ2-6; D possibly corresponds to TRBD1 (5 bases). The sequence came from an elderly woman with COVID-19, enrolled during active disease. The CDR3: CASSRLQGTGANVLTF. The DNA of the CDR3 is TGTGCCAGCTCCCGACTCCAGGGTACTGGGGCCAACGTCCTGACTTTC.